These 14 T cell receptor beta chains share one sample of origin, sequenced in a study of cytomegalovirus exposure and HLA in healthy donors. Use of 60 Vbeta and 13 Jbeta primers characterized the PCR. The protocol was immunoSEQ multiplex PCR, while the TCRdb copy is restricted to in-frame clones and leaves out a portion. The table records about 140,000 clones, approximately 72% of them present only once. Sequencing was carried out using PBMCs. The receptors here all came from an older woman in good health and CMV-seronegative.

This clone has more than one count but fewer than ten. The chain is built from TRBV5-1 and TRBJ2-2; D might be TRBD1 (5 bases). The V and J ends lost 1 base and 3 bases respectively, with 10 bases between them. CDR3 length: 15 amino acids. The germline CDR1 and CDR2 sequences are SGHRS and YFSETQ. The CDR3 loop is CASSLTGLDTGELFF. The DNA of the CDR3 is TGCGCCAGCAGCTTGACAGGCTTGGACACCGGGGAGCTGTTTTTT.

This clone has only a few counts. The chain is built from TRBV7-2 and TRBJ2-5, with D maybe TRBD2 (6 bases). Between the trimmed V and J ends, which lost 4 bases and 0 bases, there was a span of 21 bases. This CDR3 comprises 18 residues. The germline gives CDR1 SGHTA, CDR2 FQGNSA. The CDR3 protein is CASSSQMFGGGNQETQYF. As DNA, the CDR3 is TGTGCCAGCAGCTCCCAGATGTTCGGAGGCGGGAACCAAGAGACCCAGTACTTC.

This chain uses TRBV19 with TRBJ1-1; D not resolved. CDR3 length: 13 amino acids. Germline V CDR1 and CDR2: LNHDA, SQIVND (reference sequence). V lost 10 bases, J lost 8 bases, and 20 bases lay in between. The CDR3 coding sequence is TGTGCCACCTCCCCGCCGGCCCAGCGCGAAGCTTTCTTT. This sequence encodes CATSPPAQREAFF.

The chain has TRBV5-1 and TRBJ2-7; 9 bases align to TRBD1. From germline, CDR1 is SGHRS and CDR2 YFSETQ. After removal of 0 bases from V and 5 bases from J, the junction contained 3 bases not matched to a gene. The CDR3 is made up of 14 amino acids. The CDR3 region is CASSLGDRVNEQYF. In DNA form, the CDR3 reads TGCGCCAGCAGCTTGGGGGACAGGGTAAACGAGCAGTACTTC.

The sample holds a few counts of this clone. The rearrangement links TRBV5-1 to TRBJ2-3; a possible D gene is TRBD1 (5 bases). The CDR3 has 15 amino acids. Germline V gene lookup returns CDR1 SGHRS and CDR2 YFSETQ. V dropped 0 bases and J dropped 0 bases, with 8 bases sitting between them. The CDR3 loop reads CASSLDGASTDTQYF. CDR3 in DNA: TGCGCCAGCAGCTTGGATGGGGCTAGCACAGATACGCAGTATTTT.

The chain is built from TRBV7-3 and TRBJ1-1, with a possible D match to TRBD1 (6 bases). There are 14 residues in the CDR3. V was cut by 3 bases and J by 1 base, with 9 bases left in between. The germline V gene has CDR1 SGHTA and CDR2 FQGTGA. The CDR3 coding sequence is TGTGCCAGCAGCTTGTTCAGGGGGAACACTGAAGCTTTCTTT. Translation gives CASSLFRGNTEAFF. The whole variable domain, remainder taken from reference TRBV7-3 and TRBJ1-1, is GAGVSQTPSNKVTEKGKYVELRCDPISGHTALYWYRQSLGQGPEFLIYFQGTGAADDSGLPNDRFFAVRPEGSVSTLKIQRTERGDSAVYLCASSLFRGNTEAFFGQGTRLTVV.

The chain carries TRBV7-2 and TRBJ1-1, with D maybe TRBD1 (6 bases). Germline V CDR1 and CDR2: SGHTA, FQGNSA. Trimming stripped 5 bases from V and 4 bases from J, with 17 bases between. The CDR3 loop spans 15 amino acids. CDR3 sequence: CASSTAGARFTEAFF. For the CDR3, the DNA is TGTGCCAGCAGCACGGCAGGGGCGCGGTTCACTGAAGCTTTCTTT.

This chain links TRBV12-5 with TRBJ2-3, with TRBD2 matching over 15 bases. There are 16 residues in the CDR3. Unmatched junction bases numbered 4, after V lost 5 bases and J lost 4 bases. CDR1 and CDR2 (germline): LGHNT, FRNRAP. As DNA, the CDR3 is TGTGCTAGTGGTCTAGGACTAGCGGGGGGGTCAGATACGCAGTATTTT. It translates to CASGLGLAGGSDTQYF.

This clone appeared a few times. This rearrangement joins TRBV18 to TRBJ1-4; D remains ambiguous. This CDR3 region has 13 residues. Germline loops: CDR1 KGHSH, CDR2 LQKENI. Between the trimmed V and J ends, which lost 1 base and 8 bases, there was a span of 8 bases. The CDR3 DNA reads TGTGCCAGCTCACCACTCTCGGGGGAAAAACTGTTTTTT. Protein: CASSPLSGEKLFF.

The chain carries TRBV19 and TRBJ2-7; 10 nucleotides match TRBD1. This CDR3 contains 13 residues. Germline trimming cut 7 bases from V and 2 bases from J; bases unmatched to any gene: 2. Germline V lookup: CDR1 LNHDA, CDR2 SQIVND (reference sequence). The DNA for the CDR3 is TGTGCCAGTACCGGACAGGGGGCCTACGAGCAGTACTTC. Amino acid sequence: CASTGQGAYEQYF.

The V gene is TRBV5-6, the J gene TRBJ2-1; weak D call: TRBD1 (6 bases). V was pared by 4 bases and J by 14 bases, with 25 bases between. The CDR3 extends over 15 amino acids. Germline V gene sequence: CDR1 SGHDT, CDR2 YYEEEE. The CDR3 nucleotides are TGTGCCAGCAGCCGCGAGTTAACAGGGAAGGGGATGAAGTTCTTC. Protein product: CASSRELTGKGMKFF.

This chain joins TRBV19 and TRBJ1-1; TRBD1 is a possible D gene (5 bases). Germline V gene data show CDR1 as LNHDA and CDR2 as SQIVND (reference sequence). The germline V and J ends were trimmed by 5 bases and 0 bases, with 16 bases remaining between them. The CDR3 is 16 amino acids. The CDR3 sequence is CASSPQGLPLNTEAFF. The CDR3 DNA reads TGTGCCAGTAGTCCTCAGGGACTCCCGCTGAACACTGAAGCTTTCTTT.

V gene TRBV7-9 combines with J gene TRBJ2-5, with 7 bases aligning to TRBD2. There are 15 residues in the CDR3. J gave up 1 base and V 5 bases, and 7 bases lay outside the gene matches. Germline V lookup: CDR1 SEHNR, CDR2 FQNEAQ (reference sequence). The CDR3 DNA reads as TGTGCCAGCAGCCCCCTCGGGGGGACCCAAGAGACCCAGTACTTC. It is translated as CASSPLGGTQETQYF. The whole variable domain, remainder taken from reference TRBV7-9 and TRBJ2-5, is DTGVSQNPRHKITKRGQNVTFRCDPISEHNRLYWYRQTLGQGPEFLTYFQNEAQLEKSRLLSDRFSAERPKGSFSTLEIQRTEQGDSAMYLCASSPLGGTQETQYFGPGTRLLVL.

V gene TRBV6-5 combines with J gene TRBJ2-7, with TRBD2 as a possible D gene (6 bases). CDR1 and CDR2 (germline): MNHEY, SVGAGI. The CDR3 sequence is 15 residues long. Trimming stripped 4 bases from V and 0 bases from J, with 13 bases between. CDR3: CASSFLAFSSYEQYF. CDR3 bases: TGTGCCAGCAGTTTCCTAGCGTTTAGCTCCTACGAGCAGTACTTC.